Presented here are 27 T cell receptor beta chains from one specimen sequenced in a study of PD-L1 blockade in urothelial cancer. Clones were sequenced by immunoSEQ multiplex PCR, and TCRdb holds only the in-frame ones, with some missing. In the table there are about 91,000 clones, 75% to 90% of which are singletons. Time point denoted: peripheral blood 6 weeks after treatment start. The specimen was PBMCs, collected around atezolizumab (anti-PD-L1) treatment. The receptors originated from a man between 65 and 79 years old with urothelial cancer.

The chain uses TRBV18 and TRBJ2-3; possibly TRBD2 for D (7 bases). Germline V gene lookup returns CDR1 KGHSH and CDR2 LQKENI. Trimming stripped 1 base from V and 0 bases from J, with 8 bases between. The CDR3 contains 15 residues. CDR3 nucleotides: TGTGCCAGCTCACCACGGGGGGGCAGCACAGATACGCAGTATTTT. Its translation is CASSPRGGSTDTQYF.

The chain joins TRBV30 to TRBJ2-6; 7 positions agree with TRBD1. The germline V gene has CDR1 GTSNPN and CDR2 SVGIG (reference sequence). The CDR3 consists of 16 residues. The J segment lost 0 bases and the V segment lost 4 bases, leaving 6 bases of the junction unmatched. CDR3 DNA sequence: TGTGCCTGGAACAGGGACAGAGTCTCTGGGGCCAACGTCCTGACTTTC. This translates into CAWNRDRVSGANVLTF.

The V gene is TRBV29-1, the J gene TRBJ1-3; weak D call: TRBD1 (5 bases). The CDR3 totals 14 residues. Trimming removed 0 bases at V and 5 bases at J, with 11 bases between. Per the germline V gene, CDR1 is SQVTM and CDR2 is ANQGSEA. In DNA form, the CDR3 reads TGCAGCGTTGAAGATCGGGGGGGGAGAAACACCATATATTTT. Translating it yields CSVEDRGGRNTIYF. The full variable domain, with the rest looked up from reference TRBV29-1 and TRBJ1-3, is SAVISQKPSRDICQRGTSLTIQCQVDSQVTMMFWYRQQPGQSLTLIATANQGSEATYESGFVIDKFPISRPNLTFSTLTVSNMSPEDSSIYLCSVEDRGGRNTIYFGEGSWLTVV.

This clone has just a few counts. The chain carries TRBV29-1 and TRBJ1-1, with 9 bases identical to TRBD1. The CDR3 is made up of 13 amino acids. J gave up 7 bases and V 7 bases, and 10 bases lay outside the gene matches. Germline V gives CDR1 SQVTM, CDR2 ANQGSEA. In DNA form, the CDR3 reads TGCAGCGCCAACCGGGACAGGGAGGGTGAAGCTTTCTTT. Translation: CSANRDREGEAFF.

The rearrangement uses TRBV4-2 and TRBJ1-1; 7 bases are a match to TRBD1. The CDR3 contains 16 residues. J gave up 4 bases and V 0 bases, and 8 bases lay outside the gene matches. Germline CDR1 is LGHNA and CDR2 is YNFKEQ. CDR3 protein: CASSQDRRGLRTEAFF. The CDR3, as DNA: TGTGCCAGCAGCCAAGATCGGAGGGGGCTGCGCACTGAAGCTTTCTTT.

This chain uses TRBV5-5 with TRBJ2-1; D is perhaps TRBD2 (6 bases). Trimming stripped 2 bases from V and 10 bases from J, with 13 bases between. The CDR3 has 13 amino acids. The germline V gene encodes CDR1 SGHKS and CDR2 YYEKEE (reference sequence). DNA for the CDR3: TGTGCCAGCAGCTTTGTCCTAGCGACAGAGCAGTTCTTC. Translated, it gives CASSFVLATEQFF.

This clone was picked up a small number of times. The chain links TRBV2 to TRBJ2-3, with D possibly being TRBD2 (6 bases). The germline V gene encodes CDR1 SNHLY and CDR2 FYNNEI. Trimming cost V 4 bases and J 3 bases, with 14 bases left between them. The CDR3 runs to 15 residues. In DNA, the CDR3 is TGTGCCAGCAGTGGAATCGGGGGTGGAACAGATACGCAGTATTTT. Protein product: CASSGIGGGTDTQYF.

The genes are TRBV6-5 and TRBJ1-5; 9 nucleotides align to TRBD1. The V segment lost 5 bases and the J segment 7 bases; nucleotides outside the gene matches: 9. CDR3 length: 15 amino acids. The germline V gene has CDR1 MNHEY and CDR2 SVGAGI. DNA for the CDR3: TGTGCCAGCAGTCCAAACAGGGGGCCGGTGCAGCCCCAGCATTTT. Amino acids: CASSPNRGPVQPQHF.

The chain couples TRBV19 to TRBJ2-4, with 12 bases lining up with TRBD2. Unmatched junction bases numbered 18, after V lost 6 bases and J lost 0 bases. The CDR3 length is 21 residues. Germline V CDR1 and CDR2: LNHDA, SQIVND (reference sequence). The CDR3 nucleotides are TGTGCCAGTAGCCATACGACTAGCGGGAGAATAGGGACCCTAGCCAAAAACATTCAGTACTTC. Translated: CASSHTTSGRIGTLAKNIQYF.

This clone was observed a few times. This chain joins TRBV30 and TRBJ1-4, with a tentative D call TRBD1 (5 bases). CDR1 and CDR2 from the germline V gene are GTSNPN and SVGIG (reference sequence). The CDR3 is 16 residues long. V was clipped by 2 bases and J by 5 bases, with 18 bases between them. Here the CDR3 reads CAWSLHRQGGNEKLFF. The CDR3 bases are TGTGCCTGGAGTCTCCACCGTCAGGGAGGGAATGAAAAACTGTTTTTT.

This clone was observed a few times. This chain links TRBV7-2 with TRBJ2-7, with 14 positions matching TRBD2. The trim removed 8 bases at V and 4 bases at J, leaving 7 bases unmatched. Germline V gene data show CDR1 as SGHTA and CDR2 as FQGNSA. The CDR3 sequence is 15 residues long. The CDR3, as DNA: TGTGCCAGCGGGGTGACTAGCGGGAGGGTGTACGAGCAGTACTTC. It translates to CASGVTSGRVYEQYF.

This clone has only a few counts. CDR3 amino acids: CASSRTGVAEAFF. In DNA form, the CDR3 reads TGTGCCAGCAGCCGCACAGGGGTCGCTGAAGCTTTCTTT. The chain couples TRBV6-5 to TRBJ1-1; 7 bases fit TRBD1. The length of the CDR3 is 13 residues. From germline, CDR1 is MNHEY and CDR2 SVGAGI. Trimming removed 6 bases from V and 6 bases from J; junction bases left unmatched: 7.

The rearrangement joins TRBV27 to TRBJ2-2, with 9 bases that match TRBD1. V lost 3 bases, J lost 5 bases, and 13 bases stayed unmatched. CDR3 length: 18 residues. The germline V gene has CDR1 MNHEY and CDR2 SMNVEV (reference sequence). This chain's CDR3 is CASSFSPLGQGGTGELFF. The CDR3 bases are TGTGCCAGCAGTTTTTCACCGCTGGGACAGGGTGGGACCGGGGAGCTGTTTTTT.

This clone was seen only a few times. The chain is built from TRBV7-3 and TRBJ1-1; D unclear. Germline CDR1 SGHTA, CDR2 FQGTGA. V lost 0 bases to trimming and J lost 3 bases, with 5 bases between them. The CDR3 sequence is 13 residues long. The CDR3 loop reads CASSLTGDTEAFF. CDR3 in DNA: TGTGCCAGCAGCTTAACCGGGGACACTGAAGCTTTCTTT.

The rearrangement links TRBV9 to TRBJ2-2; TRBD1 aligns across 8 bases. There are 16 residues in the CDR3. CDR1 is SGDLS and CDR2 is YYNGEE in the germline V gene. V lost 0 bases and J lost 3; bases outside the gene matches: 4. Written as DNA, the CDR3 is TGTGCCAGCAGCGTAGCGACAGGGGCGTACACCGGGGAGCTGTTTTTT. It specifies CASSVATGAYTGELFF.

The CDR3 DNA reads as TGTGCCAGCAGTCCGTCTGTTGAGCGGGGAGCCGACAATGAGCAGTTCTTC. Translation: CASSPSVERGADNEQFF. The genes are TRBV27 and TRBJ2-1; 7 bases fit TRBD2. J lost 5 bases, V lost 5 bases, and 15 bases had no gene match. CDR3 length equals 17 residues. Germline loops: CDR1 MNHEY, CDR2 SMNVEV (reference sequence).

Written as DNA, the CDR3 is TGCGCCAGCAGCTGGGGGACTAGCGGGCCCCGGGCAGATACGCAGTATTTT. Translating gives CASSWGTSGPRADTQYF. The chain carries TRBV5-1 and TRBJ2-3; 12 nucleotides agree with TRBD2. Germline V CDR1 and CDR2: SGHRS, YFSETQ. Losses at the gene ends were 3 bases for V and 4 bases for J; bases not matched to a gene: 9. The CDR3 totals 17 residues.

V usage is TRBV5-5 and J usage is TRBJ2-7, with 8 nucleotides matching TRBD1. CDR1 and CDR2 from the germline V gene are SGHKS and YYEKEE (reference sequence). The V segment lost 2 bases and the J segment 6 bases; nucleotides outside the gene matches: 4. The CDR3 is made up of 13 amino acids. The CDR3 sequence: CASSFWTGIEQYF. CDR3 nucleotide sequence: TGTGCCAGCAGCTTTTGGACAGGGATCGAGCAGTACTTC.

This chain uses TRBV5-5 with TRBJ2-7; 7 bases agree with TRBD1. CDR3 length equals 14 residues. The V and J ends lost 4 bases and 6 bases, in that order; junction bases with no gene match: 10. Looked up from germline, CDR1 is SGHKS and CDR2 is YYEKEE (reference sequence). CDR3 sequence: CASSLVEGAGEQYF. The CDR3 region has the DNA TGTGCCAGCAGCCTTGTTGAGGGGGCGGGCGAGCAGTACTTC. Full variable domain (missing parts from reference TRBV5-5 and TRBJ2-7): DAGVTQSPTHLIKTRGQQVTLRCSPISGHKSVSWYQQVLGQGPQFIFQYYEKEERGRGNFPDRFSARQFPNYSSELNVNALLLGDSALYLCASSLVEGAGEQYFGPGTRLTVT.

J is TRBJ2-7 and V is TRBV19; 13 nucleotides agree with TRBD2. The length of the CDR3 is 16 residues. Trimming removed 8 bases from V and 3 bases from J; junction bases left unmatched: 10. In germline, CDR1 is LNHDA, CDR2 SQIVND (reference sequence). CDR3 nucleotides: TGTGCCAGTCCCCTGTTAGGGACTAGCGGGATCTACGAGCAGTACTTC. Translation: CASPLLGTSGIYEQYF.

The table lists this clone with a few counts. This chain connects TRBV10-2 to TRBJ2-5, with D perhaps matching TRBD2 (6 bases). The CDR3 sequence is 13 residues long. Trimming pared 6 bases from V and 2 bases from J, leaving 10 bases between. CDR1 is WSHSY and CDR2 is SAAADI in the germline V gene. CDR3 in amino acids: CASSQSGQETQYF. In DNA form, the CDR3 reads TGCGCCAGCAGCCAAAGCGGGCAAGAGACCCAGTACTTC.

The chain combines TRBV9 with TRBJ1-3; D not resolved. The V gene lost 0 bases and the J gene lost 5 bases, with 24 bases spanning the gap. Germline CDR1 reads SGDLS; CDR2 reads YYNGEE. The CDR3 has 19 amino acids. The CDR3 loop reads CASSVEWRRSSGKRNTIYF. CDR3 nucleotides: TGTGCCAGCAGCGTAGAATGGAGGAGAAGCAGCGGTAAGAGAAACACCATATATTTT.

The rearrangement joins TRBV29-1 to TRBJ2-5, with D maybe TRBD2 (6 bases). Germline lookup yields CDR1 SQVTM and CDR2 ANQGSEA. The CDR3 consists of 12 residues. V was shortened by 6 bases and J by 5 bases, with 13 bases between the two germline ends. The CDR3 spells CSVEGLSETQYF. The DNA for the CDR3 is TGCAGCGTCGAGGGACTGTCCGAGACCCAGTACTTC. Supplemented by reference TRBV29-1 and TRBJ2-5, the full variable domain reads SAVISQKPSRDICQRGTSLTIQCQVDSQVTMMFWYRQQPGQSLTLIATANQGSEATYESGFVIDKFPISRPNLTFSTLTVSNMSPEDSSIYLCSVEGLSETQYFGPGTRLLVL.

The chain couples TRBV11-1 to TRBJ2-7, with 9 bases lining up with TRBD1. The V gene's germline CDR1 is SGHAT and CDR2 FQDESV (reference sequence). The CDR3 length is 14 residues. J was trimmed by 6 bases and V by 6 bases; bases with no gene match: 9. The CDR3 spells CASRFAGQGGEQYF. The CDR3 bases are TGTGCCAGCAGGTTCGCGGGACAGGGCGGCGAGCAGTACTTC.

The chain links TRBV5-1 to TRBJ1-1; 10 nucleotides agree with TRBD1. Germline CDR1 reads SGHRS; CDR2 reads YFSETQ. The CDR3 covers 14 residues. V was clipped by 0 bases and J by 6 bases; unmatched bases: 2. In DNA, the CDR3 is TGCGCCAGCAGCTTGGGACAGGGGGCCTCTGAAGCTTTCTTT. As protein: CASSLGQGASEAFF.

V gene TRBV5-6 combines with J gene TRBJ1-5; maybe TRBD1 (5 bases). The CDR3 is 15 residues long. Germline V gene lookup returns CDR1 SGHDT and CDR2 YYEEEE. V shed 1 base and J shed 0 bases, with 8 bases lying between them. This CDR3 reads CASSLRGLSNQPQHF. The CDR3 region has the DNA TGTGCCAGCAGCTTGAGGGGCCTTAGCAATCAGCCCCAGCATTTT.

This chain connects TRBV6-7 to TRBJ2-1, with 8 nucleotides matching TRBD2. TRBV6-7 is an ORF, and what it does is uncertain. This CDR3 has 17 residues. The J segment lost 6 bases and the V segment lost 2 bases, leaving 12 bases of the junction unmatched. The CDR3 sequence: CASSYPRGSGRSNEQFF. CDR3 bases: TGTGCCAGCAGTTACCCTCGAGGAAGCGGGAGAAGCAATGAGCAGTTCTTC.